The 18 T cell receptor beta chains below all came from one sample that was sequenced in a study of blood T cells in healthy people across ages. Through a sample-barcoded 5' primer and a J-beta primer mix, a second PCR was run for 7 to 11 cycles. TCRdb re-analysed the 5' RACE reads in MiXCR, keeping a single row per CDR3 protein. The profile shows about 670,000 distinct CDR3 sequences, 45% to 60% of them singletons. Sequences were obtained from blood. All receptors derive from a woman of 80 years or more in good health.

This clonotype was recorded at least ten times. The rearrangement uses TRBV7-8 and TRBJ2-1; a possible D gene is TRBD2 (6 bases). This CDR3 contains 12 residues. The V end was cut by 3 bases, the J end by 9 bases, with 9 bases between. Germline V gives CDR1 SGHVS, CDR2 FQNEAQ. The CDR3 DNA sequence: TGTGCCAGCAGCTTTAGCGGTCGTGAGCAGTTCTTC. Amino acid sequence: CASSFSGREQFF.

On this clonotype: The CDR3 ends on some other residue instead of the conserved phenylalanine or tryptophan, so this is likely a read error. The limits of the CDR3 on the DNA are not certain, so only TCRdb's listed CDR3 is given. The CDR3 reads CASSYIAGGGYNEQFI. This chain joins TRBV7-9 and TRBJ2-1; TRBD2 is taken as the D call from the table, unchecked against the DNA. The CDR3 numbers 16 amino acids, ends counted. Per germline, CDR1 SEHNR and CDR2 FQNEAQ (reference sequence).

The rearrangement joins TRBV20-1 to TRBJ2-1, with D maybe TRBD1 (6 bases). Germline V gene sequence: CDR1 DFQATT, CDR2 SNEGSKA (reference sequence). The CDR3 sequence is 15 residues long. The ends were cut back, 4 bases at V and 2 bases at J, with 15 bases in the middle. The CDR3 DNA follows: TGCAGTGCTACTACAGACAGGACTGCCTACAATGAGCAGTTCTTC. Translated: CSATTDRTAYNEQFF.

This sequence joins TRBV10-3 and TRBJ2-7, with 9 bases identical to TRBD1. There are 12 residues in the CDR3. Germline assignment: CDR1 ENHRY and CDR2 SYGVKD. The V segment lost 8 bases and the J segment 6 bases; nucleotides outside the gene matches: 5. The CDR3, as DNA: TGTGCCATCTTACAGGGGGCGGGCGAGCAGTACTTC. Amino acid sequence: CAILQGAGEQYF.

This clonotype came up many times. The J gene is TRBJ2-1, the V gene TRBV5-6, with D tentatively TRBD1 (6 bases). The V end was cut by 7 bases, the J end by 7 bases, with 15 bases between. The CDR3 covers 13 residues. Germline V CDR1 and CDR2: SGHDT, YYEEEE. In DNA, the CDR3 is TGTGCCAGCCGGGGCCAGGGGCGTAATGAGCAGTTCTTC. Protein sequence: CASRGQGRNEQFF.

The chain employs TRBV7-2 and TRBJ2-5; the match to TRBD2 covers 14 bases. The CDR3 loop spans 17 amino acids. V gave up 5 bases and J gave up 1 base; unmatched junction bases: 6. The germline V gene has CDR1 SGHTA and CDR2 FQGNSA. In nucleotides, the CDR3 is TGTGCCAGCAGCCAAAGACTAGCGGGAGGGCCCCAAGAGACCCAGTACTTC. Amino acid sequence: CASSQRLAGGPQETQYF.

Only a few counts were recorded for this clonotype. A read error is possible here, since a much larger clone lies one base away. The J gene is TRBJ1-5, the V gene TRBV6-5; no definite D call. The V gene lost 5 bases and the J gene lost 3 bases, with 8 bases spanning the gap. Germline CDR1 and CDR2: MNHEY and SVGAGI. The length of the CDR3 is 13 residues. The CDR3 spells CASSVGINQPQHF. CDR3 in DNA: TGTGCCAGCAGTGTCGGCATCAATCAGCCCCAGCATTTT.

This clonotype has just a few counts. The J gene is TRBJ2-3, the V gene TRBV12-3 or TRBV12-4, with D possibly matching TRBD1 (6 bases). The V gene lost 7 bases and the J gene lost 4 bases, with 15 bases spanning the gap. CDR3 size: 14 residues. CDR3 residues: CASTLSRGADTQYF. The CDR3 DNA reads as TGTGCCAGCACTCTTAGCAGGGGAGCAGATACGCAGTATTTT.

The chain joins TRBV5-1 to TRBJ2-5; 13 bases line up with TRBD2. With V trimmed by 0 bases and J by 11 bases, 13 bases remained unmatched. The CDR3 covers 17 residues. Germline V gene lookup returns CDR1 SGHRS and CDR2 YFSETQ. CDR3 DNA sequence: TGCGCCAGCAGCTTGGTGACTAGCGGGGGGCCCCAGAATGAGCAGTACTTC. Translating it yields CASSLVTSGGPQNEQYF.

This chain joins TRBV3-1 and TRBJ2-7; 11 nucleotides align to TRBD2. This CDR3 has 16 residues. The V gene end was trimmed by 1 base and the J gene end by 5 bases; junction bases not matched to a gene: 7. Germline V gene lookup returns CDR1 LGHDT and CDR2 YNNKEL (reference sequence). The CDR3 DNA follows: TGTGCCAGCAGCCAAGGGCTAGCGGGAGGTCCCCACGAGCAGTACTTC. It is translated as CASSQGLAGGPHEQYF.

V and J are TRBV20-1 and TRBJ2-7; 9 bases match TRBD2. CDR1 is DFQATT, CDR2 SNEGSKA, per germline (reference sequence). V lost 7 bases, J lost 3 bases, and 7 bases stayed unmatched. The CDR3 runs to 13 residues. CDR3 sequence reads: CSGSSGTSYEQYF. Here the CDR3 DNA reads TGCAGTGGTTCTAGCGGGACTAGCTACGAGCAGTACTTC.

V usage is TRBV4-2 and J usage is TRBJ2-2, with 8 bases that match TRBD2. V shed 2 bases, J shed 4 bases, and the junction held 6 bases outside the gene matches. The CDR3 extends over 16 amino acids. Per germline, CDR1 LGHNA and CDR2 YNFKEQ. CDR3 amino acids: CASSQSSGSGTGELFF. CDR3 in DNA: TGTGCCAGCAGCCAATCGAGCGGGAGCGGCACCGGGGAGCTGTTTTTT.

With regard to this clonotype: This may be a read error, as it is one base from a much larger clone. The chain joins TRBV12-3 or TRBV12-4 to TRBJ2-4, with D hard to call. The J call could be wrong; TRBJ2-7 is a better fit for the DNA end. This CDR3 has 13 amino acids. The CDR3 reads CASSSPGYYEQYF. The CDR3 nucleotides are TGTGCCAGCAGCTCTCCCGGATACTACGAGCAGTACTTC.

V gene TRBV12-3 or TRBV12-4 combines with J gene TRBJ2-3, with 9 bases fitting TRBD2. Germline trimming cut 7 bases from V and 9 bases from J; bases unmatched to any gene: 17. The CDR3 spans 16 residues. CDR3 loop: CASTYGGGSGGPTQYF. The CDR3 DNA sequence: TGTGCCAGCACCTACGGGGGAGGTAGCGGGGGCCCAACGCAGTATTTT.

The chain couples TRBV5-1 to TRBJ2-3; perhaps TRBD1 as D (5 bases). The germline V gene has CDR1 SGHRS and CDR2 YFSETQ. The germline V and J ends were trimmed by 4 bases and 1 base, with 16 bases remaining between them. The CDR3 contains 16 residues. CDR3 sequence (DNA): TGCGCCAGCAGCCCTGGGGCAGGAACCCGCACAGATACGCAGTATTTT. Its protein product is CASSPGAGTRTDTQYF.

This clonotype has ten or more counts. The gene calls are TRBV27 and TRBJ2-3; D gene unclear. Germline assignment: CDR1 MNHEY and CDR2 SMNVEV (reference sequence). The CDR3 totals 14 residues. Trimming removed 0 bases at V and 6 bases at J, with 10 bases between. The CDR3 DNA sequence: TGTGCCAGCAGTTTATCCCAAGGCCTCGATACGCAGTATTTT. This sequence encodes CASSLSQGLDTQYF.

The chain couples TRBV6-5 to TRBJ2-5, with D hard to call. Deletions cut 6 bases from V and 5 bases from J, with 13 bases between. This CDR3 spans 13 amino acids. Germline CDR1 MNHEY, CDR2 SVGAGI. The CDR3 loop is CASSNQIRETQYF. CDR3 DNA sequence: TGTGCCAGCAGCAACCAAATCCGGGAGACCCAGTACTTC.

This chain connects TRBV20-1 to TRBJ2-5; 9 positions agree with TRBD1. After removal of 5 bases from V and 2 bases from J, the junction contained 6 bases not matched to a gene. Germline CDR1 DFQATT, CDR2 SNEGSKA (reference sequence). This CDR3 contains 14 residues. CDR3 sequence: CSAPLGTGQETQYF. The CDR3 coding sequence is TGCAGTGCTCCATTAGGGACAGGGCAAGAGACCCAGTACTTC.